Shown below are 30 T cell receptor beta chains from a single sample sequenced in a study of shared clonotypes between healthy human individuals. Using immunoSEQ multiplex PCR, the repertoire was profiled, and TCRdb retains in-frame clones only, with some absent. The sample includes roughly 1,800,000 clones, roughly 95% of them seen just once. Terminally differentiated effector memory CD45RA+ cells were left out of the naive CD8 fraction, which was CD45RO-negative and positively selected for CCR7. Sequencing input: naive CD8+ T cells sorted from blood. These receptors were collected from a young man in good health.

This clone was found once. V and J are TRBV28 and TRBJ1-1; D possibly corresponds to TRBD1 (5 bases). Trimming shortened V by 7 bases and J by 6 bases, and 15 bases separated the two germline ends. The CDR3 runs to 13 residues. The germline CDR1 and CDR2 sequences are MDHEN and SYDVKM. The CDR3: CASTWGSYSEAFF. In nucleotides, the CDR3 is TGTGCCAGCACTTGGGGGAGTTACTCTGAAGCTTTCTTT.

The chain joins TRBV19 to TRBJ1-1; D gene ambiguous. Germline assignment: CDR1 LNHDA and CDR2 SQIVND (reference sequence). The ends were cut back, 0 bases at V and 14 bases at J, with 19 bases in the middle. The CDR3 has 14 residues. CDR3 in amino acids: CASSIDFPQEAGFF. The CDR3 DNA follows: TGTGCCAGTAGTATAGACTTTCCGCAAGAGGCGGGATTCTTT.

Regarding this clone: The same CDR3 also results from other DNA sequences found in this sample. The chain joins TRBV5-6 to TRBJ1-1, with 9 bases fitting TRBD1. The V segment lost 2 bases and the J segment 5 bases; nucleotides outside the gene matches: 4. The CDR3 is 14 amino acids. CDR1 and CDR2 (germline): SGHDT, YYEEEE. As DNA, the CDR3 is TGTGCCAGCAGCTTTGGGACAGGGCTTACTGAAGCTTTCTTT. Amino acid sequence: CASSFGTGLTEAFF.

CDR3 DNA sequence: TGTGCCAGCAGCATCGGGACTAGCGGGCGGGGCAATGAGCAGTTCTTC. This translates into CASSIGTSGRGNEQFF. The chain is built from TRBV5-6 and TRBJ2-1; 12 nucleotides agree with TRBD2. The germline V gene has CDR1 SGHDT and CDR2 YYEEEE. The V and J ends lost 4 bases and 6 bases, in that order; junction bases with no gene match: 8. CDR3 length: 16 amino acids.

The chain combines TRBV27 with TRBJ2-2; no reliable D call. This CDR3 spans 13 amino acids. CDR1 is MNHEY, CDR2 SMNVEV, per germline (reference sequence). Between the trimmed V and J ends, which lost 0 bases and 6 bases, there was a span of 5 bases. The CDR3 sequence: CASSLSPSGELFF. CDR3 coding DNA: TGTGCCAGCAGTTTATCCCCCTCCGGGGAGCTGTTTTTT.

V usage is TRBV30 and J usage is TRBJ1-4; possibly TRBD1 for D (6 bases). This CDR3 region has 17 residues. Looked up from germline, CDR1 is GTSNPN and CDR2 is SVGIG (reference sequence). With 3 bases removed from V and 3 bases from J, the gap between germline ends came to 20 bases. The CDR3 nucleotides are TGTGCCTGGAGCGTAACCCCGCCAGGGGAAGCTAATGAAAAACTGTTTTTT. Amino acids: CAWSVTPPGEANEKLFF.

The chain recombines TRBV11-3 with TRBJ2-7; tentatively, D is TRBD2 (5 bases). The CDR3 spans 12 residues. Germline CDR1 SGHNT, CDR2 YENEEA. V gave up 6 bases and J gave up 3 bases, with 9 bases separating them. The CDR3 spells CASSESGYEQYF. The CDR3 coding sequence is TGTGCCAGCAGTGAAAGCGGCTACGAGCAGTACTTC.

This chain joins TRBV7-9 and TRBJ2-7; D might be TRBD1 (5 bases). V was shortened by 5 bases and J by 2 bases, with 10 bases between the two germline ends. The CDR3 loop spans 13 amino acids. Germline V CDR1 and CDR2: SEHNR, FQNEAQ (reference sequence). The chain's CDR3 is CASSPGFPYEQYF. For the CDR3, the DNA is TGTGCCAGCAGCCCAGGGTTCCCCTACGAGCAGTACTTC. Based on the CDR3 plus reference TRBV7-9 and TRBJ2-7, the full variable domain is DTGVSQNPRHKITKRGQNVTFRCDPISEHNRLYWYRQTLGQGPEFLTYFQNEAQLEKSRLLSDRFSAERPKGSFSTLEIQRTEQGDSAMYLCASSPGFPYEQYFGPGTRLTVT.

The CDR3 protein is CASSLDFRVQEKLFF. The DNA of the CDR3 is TGTGCCAGCAGCTTAGATTTTAGGGTGCAAGAAAAACTGTTTTTT. This rearrangement joins TRBV7-9 to TRBJ1-4; D gene uncertain. V lost 1 base to trimming and J lost 8 bases, with 14 bases between them. Germline V gene lookup returns CDR1 SEHNR and CDR2 FQNEAQ (reference sequence). The CDR3 runs to 15 residues.

Written as DNA, the CDR3 is TGTGCCATCAGTGAGTCGGGAGCTTACAATGAGCAGTTCTTC. Its protein is CAISESGAYNEQFF. The J gene is TRBJ2-1, the V gene TRBV10-3; maybe TRBD2 (5 bases). The CDR3 is 14 residues long. V was clipped by 0 bases and J by 4 bases, with 7 bases between them. Germline CDR1 reads ENHRY; CDR2 reads SYGVKD.

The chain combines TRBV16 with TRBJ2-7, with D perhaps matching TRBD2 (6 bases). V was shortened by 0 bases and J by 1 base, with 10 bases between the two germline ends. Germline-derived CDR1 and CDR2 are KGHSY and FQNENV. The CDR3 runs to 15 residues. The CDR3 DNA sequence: TGTGCCAGCAGCCAATCGCCCGCGGGGTCCTACGAGCAGTACTTC. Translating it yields CASSQSPAGSYEQYF.

The CDR3 region is CASSLSGQGGDYGYTF. DNA for the CDR3: TGTGCCAGCAGTTTATCCGGGCAGGGAGGAGACTATGGCTACACCTTC. V usage is TRBV27 and J usage is TRBJ1-2; TRBD1 might be the D (5 bases). Germline V gene lookup returns CDR1 MNHEY and CDR2 SMNVEV (reference sequence). Trimming shortened V by 0 bases and J by 3 bases, and 14 bases separated the two germline ends. CDR3 size: 16 residues.

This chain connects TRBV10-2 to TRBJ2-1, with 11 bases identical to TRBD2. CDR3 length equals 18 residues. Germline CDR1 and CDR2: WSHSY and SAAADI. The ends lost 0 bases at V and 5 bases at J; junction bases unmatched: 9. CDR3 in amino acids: CASSESTIAGGPHNEQFF. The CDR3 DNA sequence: TGCGCCAGCAGTGAGTCGACCATAGCGGGGGGGCCTCACAATGAGCAGTTCTTC.

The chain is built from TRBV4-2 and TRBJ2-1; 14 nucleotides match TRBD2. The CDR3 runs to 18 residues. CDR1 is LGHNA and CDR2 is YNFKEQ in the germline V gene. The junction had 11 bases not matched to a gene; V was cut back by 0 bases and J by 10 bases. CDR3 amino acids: CASSQDPVTSGGAGEQFF. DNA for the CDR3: TGTGCCAGCAGCCAAGATCCTGTGACTAGCGGGGGGGCCGGGGAGCAGTTCTTC.

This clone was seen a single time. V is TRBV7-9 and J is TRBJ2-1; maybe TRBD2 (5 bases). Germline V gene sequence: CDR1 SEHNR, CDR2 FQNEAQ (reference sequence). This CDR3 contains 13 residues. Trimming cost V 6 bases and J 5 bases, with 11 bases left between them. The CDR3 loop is CASSRGIHNEQFF. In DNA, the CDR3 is TGTGCCAGCAGTAGAGGGATCCACAATGAGCAGTTCTTC.

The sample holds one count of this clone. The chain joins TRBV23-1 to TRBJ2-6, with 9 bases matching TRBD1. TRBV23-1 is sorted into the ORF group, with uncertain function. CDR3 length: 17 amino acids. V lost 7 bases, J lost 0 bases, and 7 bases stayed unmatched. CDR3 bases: TGCGCCAGCACTATCGACAGGGGGTGCTCTGGGGCCAACGTCCTGACTTTC. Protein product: CASTIDRGCSGANVLTF.

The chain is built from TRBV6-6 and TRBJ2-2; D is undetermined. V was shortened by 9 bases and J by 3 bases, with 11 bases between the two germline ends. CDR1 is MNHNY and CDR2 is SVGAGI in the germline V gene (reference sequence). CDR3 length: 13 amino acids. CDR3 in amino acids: CASIDEDTGELFF. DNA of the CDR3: TGTGCCAGTATCGATGAGGACACCGGGGAGCTGTTTTTT.

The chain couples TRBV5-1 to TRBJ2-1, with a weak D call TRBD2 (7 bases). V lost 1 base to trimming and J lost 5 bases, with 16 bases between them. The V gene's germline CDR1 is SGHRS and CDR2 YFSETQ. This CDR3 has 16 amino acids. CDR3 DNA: TGCGCCAGCAGCTTGACGCGGAGGGGGGGAAACAATGAGCAGTTCTTC. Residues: CASSLTRRGGNNEQFF. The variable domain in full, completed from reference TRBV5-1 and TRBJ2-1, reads KAGVTQTPRYLIKTRGQQVTLSCSPISGHRSVSWYQQTPGQGLQFLFEYFSETQRNKGNFPGRFSGRQFSNSRSEMNVSTLELGDSALYLCASSLTRRGGNNEQFFGPGTRLTVL.

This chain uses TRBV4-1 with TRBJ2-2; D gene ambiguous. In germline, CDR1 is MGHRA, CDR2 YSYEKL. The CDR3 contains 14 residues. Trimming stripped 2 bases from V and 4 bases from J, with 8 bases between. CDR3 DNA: TGCGCCAGCAGCCAAACAGATGTCACCGGGGAGCTGTTTTTT. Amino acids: CASSQTDVTGELFF.

The CDR3 sequence: CSAPDLGGQFF. The CDR3 nucleotides are TGCAGTGCTCCTGATCTGGGAGGGCAGTTCTTC. This chain links TRBV20-1 with TRBJ2-1; the D gene is possibly TRBD2 (6 bases). The germline CDR1 and CDR2 sequences are DFQATT and SNEGSKA (reference sequence). The V end was cut by 5 bases, the J end by 12 bases, with 14 bases between. The CDR3 runs to 11 residues.

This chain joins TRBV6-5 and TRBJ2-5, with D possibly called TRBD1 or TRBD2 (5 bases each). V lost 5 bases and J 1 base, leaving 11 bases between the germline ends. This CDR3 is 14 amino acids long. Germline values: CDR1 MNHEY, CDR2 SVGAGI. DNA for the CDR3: TGTGCCAGCAGTCCCCAAGGGACCCAAGAGACCCAGTACTTC. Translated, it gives CASSPQGTQETQYF.

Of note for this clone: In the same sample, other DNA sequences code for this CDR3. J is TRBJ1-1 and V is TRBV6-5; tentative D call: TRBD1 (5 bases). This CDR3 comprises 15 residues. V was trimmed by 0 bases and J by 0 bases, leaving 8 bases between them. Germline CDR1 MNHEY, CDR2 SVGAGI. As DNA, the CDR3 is TGTGCCAGCAGTTACTCCCAGGGCTTGAACACTGAAGCTTTCTTT. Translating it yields CASSYSQGLNTEAFF.

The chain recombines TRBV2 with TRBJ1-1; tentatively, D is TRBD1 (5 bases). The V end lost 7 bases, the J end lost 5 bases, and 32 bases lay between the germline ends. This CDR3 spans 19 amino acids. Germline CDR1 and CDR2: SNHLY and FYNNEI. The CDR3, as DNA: TGTGCCAGCAAGTTGAGTCGGGTAGTTCCGGGACTTCCCGGGACTGAAGCTTTCTTT. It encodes CASKLSRVVPGLPGTEAFF.

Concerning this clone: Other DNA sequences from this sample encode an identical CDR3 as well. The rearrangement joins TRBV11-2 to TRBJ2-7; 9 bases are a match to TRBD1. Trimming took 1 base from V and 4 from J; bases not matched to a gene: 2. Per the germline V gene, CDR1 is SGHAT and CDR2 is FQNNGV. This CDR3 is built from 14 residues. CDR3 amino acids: CASSLGDRAYEQYF. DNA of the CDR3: TGTGCCAGCAGCTTAGGGGACAGGGCTTACGAGCAGTACTTC.

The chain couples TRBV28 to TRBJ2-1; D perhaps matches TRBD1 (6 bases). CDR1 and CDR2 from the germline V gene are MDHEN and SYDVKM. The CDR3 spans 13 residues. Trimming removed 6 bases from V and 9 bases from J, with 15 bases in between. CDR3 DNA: TGTGCCAGCAGCTTCCAGGGGTCGGGTGAGCAGTTCTTC. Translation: CASSFQGSGEQFF.

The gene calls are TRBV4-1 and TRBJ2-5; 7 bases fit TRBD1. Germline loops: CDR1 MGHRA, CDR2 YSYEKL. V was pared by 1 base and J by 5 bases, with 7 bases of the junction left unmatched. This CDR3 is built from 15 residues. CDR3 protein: CASSQAPTGMETQYF. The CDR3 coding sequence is TGCGCCAGCAGCCAAGCCCCGACAGGGATGGAGACCCAGTACTTC.

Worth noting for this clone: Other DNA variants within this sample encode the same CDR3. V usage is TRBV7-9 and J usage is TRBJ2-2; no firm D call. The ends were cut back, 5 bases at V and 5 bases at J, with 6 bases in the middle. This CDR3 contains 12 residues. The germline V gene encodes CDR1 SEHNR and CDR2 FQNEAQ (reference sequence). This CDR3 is CASSLGTGELFF. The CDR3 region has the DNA TGTGCCAGCAGCCTGGGAACCGGGGAGCTGTTTTTT. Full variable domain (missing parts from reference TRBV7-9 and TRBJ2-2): DTGVSQNPRHKITKRGQNVTFRCDPISEHNRLYWYRQTLGQGPEFLTYFQNEAQLEKSRLLSDRFSAERPKGSFSTLEIQRTEQGDSAMYLCASSLGTGELFFGEGSRLTVL.

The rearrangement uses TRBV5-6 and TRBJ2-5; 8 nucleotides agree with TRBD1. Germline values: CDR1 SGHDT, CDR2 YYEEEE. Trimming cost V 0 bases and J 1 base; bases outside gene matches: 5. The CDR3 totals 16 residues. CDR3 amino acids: CASSLARTGGQETQYF. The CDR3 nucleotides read TGTGCCAGCAGCTTGGCCAGAACAGGGGGCCAAGAGACCCAGTACTTC.

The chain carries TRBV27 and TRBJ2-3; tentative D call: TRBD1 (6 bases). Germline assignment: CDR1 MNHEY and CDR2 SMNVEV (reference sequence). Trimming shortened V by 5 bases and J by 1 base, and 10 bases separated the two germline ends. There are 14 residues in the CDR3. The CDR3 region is CASSTGFGTDTQYF. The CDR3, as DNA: TGTGCCAGCAGTACAGGGTTCGGCACAGATACGCAGTATTTT.

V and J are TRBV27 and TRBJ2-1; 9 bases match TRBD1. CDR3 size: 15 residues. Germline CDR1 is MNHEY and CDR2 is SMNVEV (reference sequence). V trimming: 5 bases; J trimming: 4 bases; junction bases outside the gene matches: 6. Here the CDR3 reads CASSLRTGAYNEQFF. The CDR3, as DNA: TGTGCCAGCAGTCTTAGGACAGGGGCGTACAATGAGCAGTTCTTC.